A selection of T cell receptor beta chains follows, all from one sample in a study of PD-L1 blockade in urothelial cancer. Some clones are missing from TCRdb's copy, which holds only in-frame ones; the method was immunoSEQ multiplex PCR. The table has roughly 100,000 clones, around 85% seen once. Sequences were derived from PBMCs, sampled around atezolizumab (anti-PD-L1) treatment. The receptors were gathered from a man aged 50-59 years with urothelial cancer. Both conserved end residues are part of each CDR3. D genes are given only for firm matches. Not every row has a clone size; where given, it reads once, few, many or a size class.

j_call: TRBJ1-4; d_call: .; v_call: TRBV7-8; clone_size: .; cdr3_aa: CASSLGQGLEKLFF; cdr3_nt: TGTGCCAGCAGCTTAGGGCAGGGACTTGAAAAACTGTTTTTT
j_call: TRBJ1-2; d_call: .; v_call: TRBV2; clone_size: .; cdr3_aa: CASSELAGLGYTF; cdr3_nt: TGTGCCAGCAGTGAACTGGCGGGGCTTGGCTACACCTTC
j_call: TRBJ1-5; d_call: TRBD1; v_call: TRBV19; clone_size: .; cdr3_aa: CASSVDRGLHQPQHF; cdr3_nt: TGTGCCAGTAGCGTGGACAGGGGGCTACATCAGCCCCAGCATTTT
j_call: TRBJ2-3; d_call: TRBD2; v_call: TRBV19; clone_size: .; cdr3_aa: CASSIDLKREVRTDTQYF; cdr3_nt: TGTGCCAGTAGTATAGACCTGAAGCGGGAAGTTCGCACAGATACGCAGTATTTT
j_call: TRBJ1-2; d_call: TRBD1; v_call: TRBV28; clone_size: .; cdr3_aa: CASSSNPGQTNYGYTF; cdr3_nt: TGTGCCAGCAGTTCAAATCCGGGACAGACGAACTATGGCTACACCTTC
j_call: TRBJ2-2; d_call: .; v_call: TRBV28; clone_size: .; cdr3_aa: CASGGQRGTGELFF; cdr3_nt: TGTGCCAGCGGCGGACAGAGAGGGACCGGGGAGCTGTTTTTT
j_call: TRBJ1-4; d_call: .; v_call: TRBV5-5; clone_size: .; cdr3_aa: CASSLATATREEKLFF; cdr3_nt: TGTGCCAGCAGCTTGGCCACAGCCACCCGGGAAGAAAAACTGTTTTTT
j_call: TRBJ2-3; d_call: .; v_call: TRBV7-9; clone_size: .; cdr3_aa: CASSLASASVSSTDTQYF; cdr3_nt: TGTGCCAGCAGCTTAGCATCGGCTAGCGTTAGTAGCACAGATACGCAGTATTTT
j_call: TRBJ2-1; d_call: .; v_call: TRBV11-3; clone_size: .; cdr3_aa: CASSLRGSNNEQFF; cdr3_nt: TGTGCCAGCAGCTTAAGAGGCAGCAACAATGAGCAGTTCTTC
j_call: TRBJ2-1; d_call: TRBD2; v_call: TRBV2; clone_size: .; cdr3_aa: CASRGLVSYNEQFF; cdr3_nt: TGTGCCAGCAGGGGACTAGTTTCCTACAATGAGCAGTTCTTC
j_call: TRBJ1-3; d_call: .; v_call: TRBV28; clone_size: .; cdr3_aa: CASSSPAGTRAPSSGNTIYF; cdr3_nt: TGTGCCAGCAGCTCCCCAGCCGGGACACGGGCCCCCAGCTCTGGAAACACCATATATTTT
j_call: TRBJ1-1; d_call: .; v_call: TRBV18; clone_size: once; cdr3_aa: CASSPRQMNTEAFF; cdr3_nt: TGTGCCAGCTCACCGCGACAGATGAACACTGAAGCTTTCTTT
j_call: TRBJ2-7; d_call: .; v_call: TRBV11-2; clone_size: .; cdr3_aa: CASSLVGITGVYEQYF; cdr3_nt: TGTGCCAGCAGCTTAGTAGGAATAACAGGAGTCTACGAGCAGTACTTC
j_call: TRBJ2-7; d_call: .; v_call: TRBV15; clone_size: .; cdr3_aa: CATSSHPPDWNSYEQYF; cdr3_nt: TGTGCCACCAGCAGTCACCCCCCGGACTGGAACTCCTACGAGCAGTACTTC
j_call: TRBJ2-5; d_call: .; v_call: TRBV27; clone_size: few; cdr3_aa: CASSLSQGGQTQYF; cdr3_nt: TGTGCCAGCAGTTTATCCCAGGGAGGACAGACCCAGTACTTC
j_call: TRBJ2-4; d_call: TRBD1; v_call: TRBV6-6; clone_size: .; cdr3_aa: CASSPSGQKNIQYF; cdr3_nt: TGTGCCAGCAGTCCGTCGGGACAGAAAAACATTCAGTACTTC
j_call: TRBJ2-7; d_call: .; v_call: TRBV4-2; clone_size: .; cdr3_aa: CASSPRQVSYEQYF; cdr3_nt: TGTGCCAGCAGCCCCAGGCAGGTCTCCTACGAGCAGTACTTC
j_call: TRBJ2-5; d_call: TRBD1; v_call: TRBV7-9; clone_size: once; cdr3_aa: CASSVTGGAQTQYF; cdr3_nt: TGTGCCAGCAGCGTGACAGGGGGAGCTCAGACCCAGTACTTC
j_call: TRBJ2-3; d_call: TRBD1; v_call: TRBV14; clone_size: .; cdr3_aa: CASSQPGQGWDTQYF; cdr3_nt: TGTGCCAGCAGCCAACCGGGACAGGGTTGGGATACGCAGTATTTT
j_call: TRBJ1-1; d_call: TRBD1; v_call: TRBV6-5; clone_size: .; cdr3_aa: CASSNGQGWTEAFF; cdr3_nt: TGTGCCAGCAGTAACGGACAGGGATGGACTGAAGCTTTCTTT
j_call: TRBJ2-7; d_call: .; v_call: TRBV29-1; clone_size: .; cdr3_aa: CSVQYRAYEQYF; cdr3_nt: TGCAGCGTTCAATACAGAGCCTACGAGCAGTACTTC
j_call: TRBJ2-1; d_call: .; v_call: TRBV30; clone_size: .; cdr3_aa: CAWSIGISRGYFF; cdr3_nt: TGTGCCTGGAGTATAGGCATATCCAGAGGGTATTTCTTC
j_call: TRBJ2-3; d_call: .; v_call: TRBV6-1; clone_size: .; cdr3_aa: CASSVLDTQYF; cdr3_nt: TGTGCCAGCAGTGTACTAGATACGCAGTATTTT
j_call: TRBJ2-7; d_call: .; v_call: TRBV9; clone_size: once; cdr3_aa: CASSPTGYEQYF; cdr3_nt: TGTGCCAGCAGCCCGACAGGATACGAGCAGTACTTC
j_call: TRBJ2-3; d_call: TRBD1; v_call: TRBV7-9; clone_size: .; cdr3_aa: CASSLGQGADTQYF; cdr3_nt: TGTGCCAGCAGCCTCGGACAGGGGGCAGATACGCAGTATTTT
j_call: TRBJ2-5; d_call: TRBD2; v_call: TRBV5-6; clone_size: .; cdr3_aa: CASSSDGGRLWGETQYF; cdr3_nt: TGTGCCAGCAGCAGCGATGGCGGGAGATTGTGGGGAGAGACCCAGTACTTC
j_call: TRBJ2-3; d_call: TRBD2; v_call: TRBV28; clone_size: .; cdr3_aa: CASRLAGGWDTQYF; cdr3_nt: TGTGCCAGCAGACTAGCGGGAGGGTGGGATACGCAGTATTTT
j_call: TRBJ2-1; d_call: TRBD2; v_call: TRBV29-1; clone_size: .; cdr3_aa: CSVEDLSGTSSYNEQFF; cdr3_nt: TGCAGCGTTGAAGATCTAAGCGGGACGAGCTCCTACAATGAGCAGTTCTTC
j_call: TRBJ1-1; d_call: TRBD1; v_call: TRBV28; clone_size: .; cdr3_aa: CASSQQGEDTEAFF; cdr3_nt: TGTGCCAGCAGTCAACAGGGGGAGGACACTGAAGCTTTCTTT
j_call: TRBJ1-2; d_call: .; v_call: TRBV2; clone_size: .; cdr3_aa: CASSEGGLFGYTF; cdr3_nt: TGTGCCAGCAGTGAAGGGGGACTGTTTGGCTACACCTTC
j_call: TRBJ2-5; d_call: .; v_call: TRBV7-2; clone_size: .; cdr3_aa: CASRIYRGETQYF; cdr3_nt: TGTGCCAGCAGGATTTATAGGGGGGAGACCCAGTACTTC
j_call: TRBJ1-2; d_call: .; v_call: TRBV2; clone_size: .; cdr3_aa: CASSVTGRANYGYTF; cdr3_nt: TGTGCCAGCAGTGTGACCGGGAGGGCTAACTATGGCTACACCTTC
j_call: TRBJ1-2; d_call: TRBD1; v_call: TRBV6-1; clone_size: .; cdr3_aa: CASSEAAGGAGGYTF; cdr3_nt: TGTGCCAGCAGTGAAGCGGCAGGGGGCGCCGGTGGCTACACCTTC
j_call: TRBJ2-2; d_call: TRBD1; v_call: TRBV19; clone_size: .; cdr3_aa: CASSRGAGTGLSGELFF; cdr3_nt: TGTGCCAGTAGCCGCGGGGCCGGGACAGGACTTTCCGGGGAGCTGTTTTTT
j_call: TRBJ1-1; d_call: .; v_call: TRBV27; clone_size: .; cdr3_aa: CASRPDSPNTEAFF; cdr3_nt: TGTGCCAGCAGACCGGACAGCCCGAACACTGAAGCTTTCTTT
j_call: TRBJ1-2; d_call: TRBD1; v_call: TRBV5-5; clone_size: .; cdr3_aa: CASSENRGNYGYTF; cdr3_nt: TGTGCCAGCAGCGAGAACAGGGGGAACTATGGCTACACCTTC